This is a list of T cell receptor beta chains from one sample in a study of blood T cell repertoires in COVID-19. The protocol was immunoSEQ multiplex PCR, while the TCRdb copy is restricted to in-frame clones and leaves out a portion. Here the sample spans around 330,000 clones, more than 75% being singletons. Material: peripheral blood. The receptors derive from a woman aged 45-60 years with active or convalescent COVID-19. Both conserved end residues are part of each CDR3. The D gene is left open where the match is weak. Rows give clone size only sometimes, using once, few, many, or a class for an expanded clone.

TGTGCCAGTAGTATTGGGGGGGGTAGCGGCAATCAGCCCCAGCATTTT	CASSIGGGSGNQPQHF	-	-	TRBV19	TRBJ1-5
TGTGCCAGCAGCCGGACAGGGAACACTGAAGCTTTCTTT	CASSRTGNTEAFF	-	TRBD1	TRBV3-1/TRBV3-2	TRBJ1-1
TGTGCCAGCAGTCCGTACAGACTAGCGGGTGGTTTTAATGAGCAGTTCTTC	CASSPYRLAGGFNEQFF	-	TRBD2	TRBV27	TRBJ2-1
TGTGCCAGCAGCAACGCCATGGCAATGAACACTGAAGCTTTCTTT	CASSNAMAMNTEAFF	-	-	TRBV21-1	TRBJ1-1
TGTGCCAGCAGCTTTATGGACAGAAATAGCAATCAGCCCCAGCATTTT	CASSFMDRNSNQPQHF	-	-	TRBV7-2	TRBJ1-5
TGTGCCAGCAGTTTACAGGGGGCTAATCAGCCCCAGCATTTT	CASSLQGANQPQHF	few	TRBD1	TRBV28	TRBJ1-5
TGTGCCAGCTCACCAAATCCGGGAAACACTGAAGCTTTCTTT	CASSPNPGNTEAFF	-	-	TRBV18	TRBJ1-1
TGCGCCAGCAGCTTGCTGGGGCGAAGCACAGATACGCAGTATTTT	CASSLLGRSTDTQYF	-	-	TRBV5-1	TRBJ2-3
TGTGCCAGTAGTATTAGCGGGGCTACCCGGGTTGAGCAGTTCTTC	CASSISGATRVEQFF	-	TRBD2	TRBV19	TRBJ2-1
TGCGCCAGCAGCTTCTCAGGGATTGAGCAGTACTTC	CASSFSGIEQYF	-	-	TRBV5-1	TRBJ2-7
TGTGCCAGCACCCTAAGGGGGAACACTGAAGCTTTCTTT	CASTLRGNTEAFF	-	-	TRBV13	TRBJ1-1
TGCAGCCCGTTTGGAGTGGACAGGGGGTACACTGAAGCTTTCTTT	CSPFGVDRGYTEAFF	-	TRBD1	TRBV29-1	TRBJ1-1
TGTGCCAGCAGCCCTCTTCACAATGAGCAGTTCTTC	CASSPLHNEQFF	-	-	TRBV7-2	TRBJ2-1
TGCAGCGTTTTACAGGGCGCGGACCCCTACGAGCAGTACTTC	CSVLQGADPYEQYF	many	-	TRBV29-1	TRBJ2-7
TGTGCCAGTAGCGACAGGGGGTTCAAGTCCGGGGAGCTGTTTTTT	CASSDRGFKSGELFF	once	TRBD1	TRBV19	TRBJ2-2
TGTGCCAGTAAGGGGCACCCGGGCACTGAAGCTTTCTTT	CASKGHPGTEAFF	-	-	TRBV19	TRBJ1-1
TGTGCCAGCAGCTCCGGGGGGGGACAAACCCTTGTAAATGAAAAACTGTTTTTT	CASSSGGGQTLVNEKLFF	-	-	TRBV5-4	TRBJ1-4
TGTGCCACCAGTGATTCTATCGGGACAGGGGTCGGTGAGCAGTTCTTC	CATSDSIGTGVGEQFF	once	TRBD1	TRBV24-1	TRBJ2-1
TGTGCCAGCAGCTTAGAGGGACTAGCCGGAGATACGCAGTATTTT	CASSLEGLAGDTQYF	-	TRBD2	TRBV7-3	TRBJ2-3
TGTGCCAGCGGGAGGGCCCTCACCAATGAGCAGTTCTTC	CASGRALTNEQFF	-	TRBD2	TRBV28	TRBJ2-1
TGCGCCAGCAGCTCGACAGAAGGCTCATATGGCTACACCTTC	CASSSTEGSYGYTF	-	-	TRBV5-1	TRBJ1-2
TGTGCCATCAGTGTGGGGCATAGCAATCAGCCCCAGCATTTT	CAISVGHSNQPQHF	-	-	TRBV10-3	TRBJ1-5
TGTGCCAGCAGCCCCGACAGGACCGATTCACCCCTCCACTTT	CASSPDRTDSPLHF	-	-	TRBV7-8	TRBJ1-6
TGTGCCGTCGGGACAGGGGACTACGAGCAGTACTTC	CAVGTGDYEQYF	-	TRBD1	TRBV28	TRBJ2-7
TGTGCCAGCAGCTGGTCCAGGGAAGTGGCTGAAGCTTTCTTT	CASSWSREVAEAFF	-	-	TRBV5-5	TRBJ1-1
TGTGCCAGCAGTTCCCCGACGGGGTTTTACTATGGCTACACCTTC	CASSSPTGFYYGYTF	-	-	TRBV28	TRBJ1-2
TGTGCCAGCACCAAGACAGGGGGCGGGGACTATGGCTACACCTTC	CASTKTGGGDYGYTF	-	TRBD1	TRBV7-9	TRBJ1-2
TGTGCCAGCAGCCTGGGGGGGCCTAGGCCAGATACGCAGTATTTT	CASSLGGPRPDTQYF	-	-	TRBV5-5	TRBJ2-3
TGCGCCAGCAGTCTCATCGGAGGGAACACTGAAGCTTTCTTT	CASSLIGGNTEAFF	-	-	TRBV4-1	TRBJ1-1
TGTGCCAGCAGCGAAGGACTGGCCAAAAACATTCAGTACTTC	CASSEGLAKNIQYF	-	-	TRBV9	TRBJ2-4
TGTGCCAGTAGTATTTCATCAACAGGGGGCGCGTTGGATGGCTACACCTTC	CASSISSTGGALDGYTF	-	TRBD1	TRBV19	TRBJ1-2
TGCGCCAGCAGCCAAGATTCTATGGTTCCTGTCACAGATACGCAGTATTTT	CASSQDSMVPVTDTQYF	-	-	TRBV4-3	TRBJ2-3
TGCGCCAGCAGCTTGGAGTCGGGTTCGCGGCCCCAGCATTTT	CASSLESGSRPQHF	-	-	TRBV5-1	TRBJ1-5
TGTGCCAGCAGTTTTATCGGCGGTCGGGCTGGAAACACCATATATTTT	CASSFIGGRAGNTIYF	-	-	TRBV7-9	TRBJ1-3
TGTGCCAGCAGTTACGAATCCGGGACAGAAGCTTTCTTT	CASSYESGTEAFF	-	-	TRBV6-2/TRBV6-3	TRBJ1-1
TGTGCCAGCAGCTTAGAAGCTAGCTCAAGGGATGAGCAGTTCTTC	CASSLEASSRDEQFF	-	-	TRBV13	TRBJ2-1
TGCAGTGCTAGTGCGTCTAGCGGGAGGAGAAATGAGCAGTTCTTC	CSASASSGRRNEQFF	-	TRBD2	TRBV20-1	TRBJ2-1
TGCGCCAGCAGCGGACAGGGGGAAGGGGATACGCAGTATTTT	CASSGQGEGDTQYF	-	TRBD1	TRBV5-1	TRBJ2-3
TGCGCCAGCAGCCAAGAAGAACAGTCCGCATATGGCTACACCTTC	CASSQEEQSAYGYTF	few	-	TRBV4-1	TRBJ1-2
TGTGCCAGCAGCCCAGGAACCTACTATGGCTACACCTTC	CASSPGTYYGYTF	-	-	TRBV11-2	TRBJ1-2
TGTGCCAGCAGCCCTCGGACTGACTCCTACGAGCAGTACTTC	CASSPRTDSYEQYF	-	-	TRBV7-2	TRBJ2-7
TGTGCCAGCATTTCAGCGGGGCGCACAGATACGCAGTATTTT	CASISAGRTDTQYF	-	TRBD2	TRBV28	TRBJ2-3
TGTGCCAGCAGCTTAGGAGGGGCGGGGGGCTCCGAGCAGTACTTC	CASSLGGAGGSEQYF	-	TRBD2	TRBV5-4	TRBJ2-7
TGTGCCAGCAGCCCACTGGGAGGGCTTAATTCACCCCTCCACTTT	CASSPLGGLNSPLHF	-	-	TRBV11-2	TRBJ1-6
TGTGCCAGCAGCTTGTTACTAGGATCAGATACGCAGTATTTT	CASSLLLGSDTQYF	-	-	TRBV5-5	TRBJ2-3
TGTGCCAGCAGCTTATCCGGTTCCTACAATGAGCAGTTCTTC	CASSLSGSYNEQFF	-	-	TRBV7-3	TRBJ2-1
TGTGCCAGCAGCGCCCTCGCCCAGTCCTTTACGGGCTACGAGCAGTACTTC	CASSALAQSFTGYEQYF	-	-	TRBV9	TRBJ2-7
TGTGCCAGTAGTAATCAGGGTTTCTCTGGAAACACCATATATTTT	CASSNQGFSGNTIYF	-	-	TRBV19	TRBJ1-3
TGCGCCAGCAGGATGGCAGGGGTGGAACAGCCCCAGCATTTT	CASRMAGVEQPQHF	-	-	TRBV10-1	TRBJ1-5
TGTGCCAGTCGGGGGATAGCAAGATGGGCCTACGAGCAGTACTTC	CASRGIARWAYEQYF	-	-	TRBV28	TRBJ2-7